This is a list of T cell receptor beta chains from one sample in a study of blood T cell repertoires in COVID-19. Only in-frame clones appear in the TCRdb table, and some are missing; sequencing was by immunoSEQ multiplex PCR. The sample yields about 90,000 clones, around four fifths seen once. Sequencing was done on a sample of peripheral blood. Receptor source: a woman in her sixties or seventies with active or convalescent COVID-19. Both conserved end residues are part of each CDR3. A D gene is named only where the DNA matches it firmly. Clone size appears in some rows only: once, few, many, or a class for an expanded clone.

V	size	D	J	DNA	CDR3
TRBV28	once	-	TRBJ1-4	TGTGCCAGCAGTTTCCGGAGAGCAACTAATGAAAAACTGTTTTTT	CASSFRRATNEKLFF
TRBV24-1	-	-	TRBJ1-2	TGTGCCACCAGTGATAGTAACAAGGGGAACTATGGCTACACCTTC	CATSDSNKGNYGYTF
TRBV12-3/TRBV12-4	-	TRBD1	TRBJ1-2	TGTGCCAGCAGTGGACAGGGGGGAGTATACACCTTC	CASSGQGGVYTF
TRBV29-1	-	-	TRBJ2-5	TGCAGCGGCGGGGAAGAGACCCAGTACTTC	CSGGEETQYF
TRBV28	-	-	TRBJ1-5	TGTGCCAGCAGCTCGTCCGGGACATCTAATCAGCCCCAGCATTTT	CASSSSGTSNQPQHF
TRBV7-2	-	TRBD2	TRBJ2-1	TGTGCCAGCAGCTTAGGACGGGGGGTTTACAATGAGCAGTTCTTC	CASSLGRGVYNEQFF
TRBV16	-	-	TRBJ2-7	TGTGCCAGCAGCCAAAGGCAGCCGGGGACATACGAGCAGTACTTC	CASSQRQPGTYEQYF
TRBV2	-	-	TRBJ2-7	TGTGCCAGCAGGAGAGCCGGCGGGGACTCCTACGAGCAGTACTTC	CASRRAGGDSYEQYF
TRBV9	-	TRBD1	TRBJ1-2	TGTGCCAGCAGCACACGTACCGGGACAGAAACCTATGGCTACACCTTC	CASSTRTGTETYGYTF
TRBV14	-	TRBD1	TRBJ2-1	TGTGCCAGCAGCCAGGGGTCAGGGACAGGGGGCGCGGCCTCAAGTTTCTTC	CASSQGSGTGGAASSFF
TRBV5-1	-	-	TRBJ1-2	TGCGCCAGCAGCTTGGGAGGCGACGGTATGGGCTACACCTTC	CASSLGGDGMGYTF
TRBV6-2/TRBV6-3	-	TRBD2	TRBJ2-1	TGTGCCAGCAGTAACGGACTAGCCAATGAGCAGTTCTTC	CASSNGLANEQFF
TRBV6-2/TRBV6-3	-	-	TRBJ2-5	TGTGCCAGCAGTTTGGGCCACGTTCCAGAGACCCAGTACTTC	CASSLGHVPETQYF
TRBV7-2	-	-	TRBJ1-1	TGTGCCAGCAGCTTTCTCCGGGGTGCGACTGAAGCTTTCTTT	CASSFLRGATEAFF
TRBV19	-	TRBD2	TRBJ2-2	TGTGCCAGTAGGAGCGGGGGGGCGAACACCGGGGAGCTGTTTTTT	CASRSGGANTGELFF
TRBV15	-	TRBD1	TRBJ1-4	TGTGCCACCAGCAGATCTACAGGGGTTACTAATGAAAAACTGTTTTTT	CATSRSTGVTNEKLFF
TRBV18	-	-	TRBJ1-3	TGTGCCAGCTCACCATTCGGTGGCGGGTCTGGAAACACCATATATTTT	CASSPFGGGSGNTIYF
TRBV6-2/TRBV6-3	-	TRBD2	TRBJ2-1	TGTGCCAGCAGTACCGACAGCGGGGGCAATGAGCAGTTCTTC	CASSTDSGGNEQFF
TRBV27	-	TRBD1	TRBJ1-4	TGTGCCAGCAGAGGACAGGGGCAATATGAAAAACTGTTTTTT	CASRGQGQYEKLFF
TRBV3-1/TRBV3-2	-	-	TRBJ1-2	TGTGCCAGCAGCCCGGTTTTCGGCTACACCTTC	CASSPVFGYTF
TRBV28	-	TRBD1	TRBJ1-2	TGTGCCAGCGCCGGCCTCAATGGACAGGTCCAAGGCTACACCTTC	CASAGLNGQVQGYTF
TRBV6-5	few	-	TRBJ1-2	TGTGCCAGCAGTTACGCGAGGACACCTAACTATGGCTACACCTTC	CASSYARTPNYGYTF
TRBV6-1	-	TRBD1	TRBJ2-6	TGTGCCAGCAGTGAAACAGGGGTTGCTGGGGCCAACGTCCTGACTTTC	CASSETGVAGANVLTF
TRBV3-1/TRBV3-2	-	TRBD2	TRBJ2-1	TGTGCCAGCAGCCAAGTCCAGCTAGCGGGGGGTGAGCAGTTCTTC	CASSQVQLAGGEQFF
TRBV15	-	TRBD2	TRBJ2-3	TGTGCCACCAGCAGAAAAGGGACTAGCGGGAGAGATACGCAGTATTTT	CATSRKGTSGRDTQYF
TRBV6-2/TRBV6-3	-	TRBD1	TRBJ2-1	TGTGCCAGCAGCCGAGGGACAGGGGGTTACAATGAGCAGTTCTTC	CASSRGTGGYNEQFF
TRBV20-1	-	-	TRBJ1-1	TGCAGTGCTCCGGACAGCTTTGAAGCTTTCTTT	CSAPDSFEAFF
TRBV6-5	-	TRBD1	TRBJ2-1	TGTGCCAGCAGTAGGACAGGGGGCAATGAGCAGTTCTTC	CASSRTGGNEQFF
TRBV5-1	few	TRBD2	TRBJ2-7	TGCGCCAGCAGCCCTTCGACTAGCGGGGGGGCTATAGGCGAGCAGTACTTC	CASSPSTSGGAIGEQYF
TRBV6-5	-	-	TRBJ1-2	TGTGCCAGCAGGGGAACAGCCCAGGGGCGCTATGGCTACACCTTC	CASRGTAQGRYGYTF
TRBV5-4	-	-	TRBJ2-5	TGTGCCAGCAGCTTAAGGGGGAAAGAGACCCAGTACTTC	CASSLRGKETQYF
TRBV24-1	-	TRBD1	TRBJ1-2	TGTGCCACCAGTGATCGGGACAGGGCTAACTATGGCTACACCTTC	CATSDRDRANYGYTF
TRBV9	-	-	TRBJ2-2	TGTGCCAGCAGCGTAAGGGAGTCCGGGGAGCTGTTTTTT	CASSVRESGELFF
TRBV5-4	-	TRBD2	TRBJ2-3	TGTGCCAGCAGCTCACAAGTCGGGACTAGCGTGCCAGATACGCAGTATTTT	CASSSQVGTSVPDTQYF
TRBV2	-	TRBD1	TRBJ2-1	TGTGCCAGCAGTAAGGGGGACAGCCGTTACAATGAGCAGTTCTTC	CASSKGDSRYNEQFF
TRBV9	-	-	TRBJ1-2	TGTGCCAGCAGCCCGGTTGACTATGGCTACACCTTC	CASSPVDYGYTF
TRBV5-1	-	-	TRBJ1-2	TGCGCCAGCAGCCCGGTGGGAGACGGCTACACCTTC	CASSPVGDGYTF
TRBV6-2/TRBV6-3	-	-	TRBJ2-5	TGTGCCAGCAGTCCCCCGCGGACAGTGGGGACCCAGTACTTC	CASSPPRTVGTQYF
TRBV18	-	TRBD1	TRBJ1-1	TGTGCCAGCTCACCAACGGGACAGGGGGGAAACACTGAAGCTTTCTTT	CASSPTGQGGNTEAFF
TRBV5-4	-	-	TRBJ2-5	TGTGCCAGCAGCTCCGTGGCGGTCCAAGAGACCCAGTACTTC	CASSSVAVQETQYF
TRBV18	-	-	TRBJ1-1	TGTGCCAGCTCACCACCTTCGGGGAAGAACACTGAAGCTTTCTTT	CASSPPSGKNTEAFF
TRBV4-1	-	TRBD2	TRBJ2-7	TGCGCCAGCACGACCGTCCCGGCGGGGGGGCCGGGCGAGCAGTACTTC	CASTTVPAGGPGEQYF
TRBV4-2	-	TRBD2	TRBJ2-7	TGTGCCAGCAGCCAAGAACTAGCGGGCGAGGCCTACGAGCAGTACTTC	CASSQELAGEAYEQYF
TRBV3-1/TRBV3-2	-	-	TRBJ1-1	TGTGCCAGCAGCCAAGAGCGGGGGCTAACTGAAGCTTTCTTT	CASSQERGLTEAFF
TRBV28	-	TRBD1	TRBJ2-5	TGTGCCAGCAGTCCCAGACAGGGTAGGGGGCAAGAGACCCAGTACTTC	CASSPRQGRGQETQYF